These T cell receptor beta chains were read from a single sample in a study of blood T cell repertoires in COVID-19. TCRdb's table, derived via immunoSEQ multiplex PCR, lists solely in-frame clones and lacks some. The sample lists 200,000 to 250,000 clones; 84% were seen once. Sequenced material: peripheral blood. All receptors derive from a man aged 50 to 60 with active or convalescent COVID-19. Each CDR3 is given with its conserved first and last residue. D genes are given only for firm matches. Where a row states a size, it is once, few, many or the class of an expanded clone; other rows omit it.

J	D	size	V	length	DNA	CDR3
TRBJ1-1	.	.	TRBV2	13	TGTGCCAGCGCTAGCGGACAGTTTACTGAAGCTTTCTTT	CASASGQFTEAFF
TRBJ2-7	TRBD1	.	TRBV27	15	TGTGCCAGCAGGAAGACCGGGACAGGCATCTCCGAGCAGTACTTC	CASRKTGTGISEQYF
TRBJ2-3	TRBD2	.	TRBV3-1/TRBV3-2	16	TGTGCCAGCAGCCTCCGACTAGCGGTGGGGGAAAATACGCAGTATTTT	CASSLRLAVGENTQYF
TRBJ1-1	.	.	TRBV5-1	16	TGCGCCAGCAGCCGAGGAGGGCAGGATGTTAACACTGAAGCTTTCTTT	CASSRGGQDVNTEAFF
TRBJ2-1	TRBD2	.	TRBV5-1	16	TGCGCCAGCAGCCAGGGACTAGCGAGCTCCTACAATGAGCAGTTCTTC	CASSQGLASSYNEQFF
TRBJ2-2	.	.	TRBV10-1	15	TGCGCCAGCAGTCCAGGGGAAAGAGGGACCGGGGAGCTGTTTTTT	CASSPGERGTGELFF
TRBJ2-3	TRBD2	.	TRBV6-6	15	TGTGCCAGCAGTCTTAGCGGGGGGGCAGGGGATACGCAGTATTTT	CASSLSGGAGDTQYF
TRBJ2-2	.	.	TRBV6-5	13	TGTGCCAGCAGTTACCAAGAGGGCGGGGAGCTGTTTTTT	CASSYQEGGELFF
TRBJ2-5	TRBD2	.	TRBV5-4	16	TGTGCCAGCAGCTTGCTAGCGGGGGGCCCCGGAGAGACCCAGTACTTC	CASSLLAGGPGETQYF
TRBJ1-2	.	.	TRBV5-1	13	TGCGCCAGCAGCTTGGCGCCAGGGGACGGCTACACCTTC	CASSLAPGDGYTF
TRBJ2-3	.	.	TRBV24-1	14	TGTGCCACCAGTGTCGCTAGCGGCACAGATACGCAGTATTTT	CATSVASGTDTQYF
TRBJ1-5	.	.	TRBV10-3	14	TGTGCCATCAGTGAGGACAGGTTCGGGCAGCCCCAGCATTTT	CAISEDRFGQPQHF
TRBJ2-4	.	.	TRBV6-2/TRBV6-3	15	TGTGCCAGCAGTTACTCGGAGAACTACGAAAACATTCAGTACTTC	CASSYSENYENIQYF
TRBJ2-1	TRBD2	once	TRBV6-4	15	TGTGCCAGCAGCCTAAGGACTAGCGGGACCGCTGAGCAGTTCTTC	CASSLRTSGTAEQFF
TRBJ1-6	TRBD1	.	TRBV28	15	TGTGCCAGCAGCCCCGCGACAGGGGACTATTCACCCCTCCACTTT	CASSPATGDYSPLHF
TRBJ1-1	.	.	TRBV11-1	15	TGTGCCAGCAGCCCGCAAGGGGGAGTGGGCACTGAAGCTTTCTTT	CASSPQGGVGTEAFF
TRBJ2-1	.	.	TRBV7-9	14	TGTGCCAGCAGCTTAGCTTCCAGCTACAATGAGCAGTTCTTC	CASSLASSYNEQFF
TRBJ2-4	TRBD2	.	TRBV19	16	TGTGCCAGTAGTATGGCTAGCGGGAGGGCCAAAAACATTCAGTACTTC	CASSMASGRAKNIQYF
TRBJ1-2	TRBD1	.	TRBV6-6	14	TGTGCCAGCACTTCCCGACAGGGGGCGGGGGGCTACACCTTC	CASTSRQGAGGYTF
TRBJ1-4	.	.	TRBV13	15	TGTGCCAGCAGCGCCCAACAGGGTGTTCGGGAAAAACTGTTTTTT	CASSAQQGVREKLFF
TRBJ2-3	TRBD2	once	TRBV2	15	TGTGCCAGCAGTGACCCTAGCGGGGTCACAGATACGCAGTATTTT	CASSDPSGVTDTQYF
TRBJ1-2	TRBD1	.	TRBV6-2/TRBV6-3	14	TGTGCCAGCAGTAGGACAGGGGCGAACTATGGCTACACCTTC	CASSRTGANYGYTF
TRBJ2-5	.	once	TRBV5-1	14	TGCGCCAGCAGCTTTCTCTCAGAACAAGAGACCCAGTACTTC	CASSFLSEQETQYF
TRBJ2-3	TRBD2	.	TRBV7-2	16	TGTGCCAGCAGCTTAGAGTGGCTAGCGGGGGAAAATACGCAGTATTTT	CASSLEWLAGENTQYF
TRBJ2-1	TRBD1	.	TRBV15	16	TGTGCCACCAGCGTTAAAGGACAGGGTGATAGAAATGAGCAGTTCTTC	CATSVKGQGDRNEQFF
TRBJ2-7	TRBD2	.	TRBV2	14	TGTGCCAGCAGTGTGCTAGCGGGAGCCTACGAGCAGTACTTC	CASSVLAGAYEQYF
TRBJ2-2	.	once	TRBV6-2/TRBV6-3	15	TGTGCCAGCAGTTACGGTGGAGGGCTCACCGGGGAGCTGTTTTTT	CASSYGGGLTGELFF
TRBJ2-1	.	.	TRBV18	16	TGTGCCAGCTCAGTGTCCCGGGAATACAAAGACAATGAGCAGTTCTTC	CASSVSREYKDNEQFF
TRBJ1-2	.	.	TRBV7-2	12	TGTGCCAGCAGCTGGAGGACAGACGGCTACACCTTC	CASSWRTDGYTF
TRBJ1-5	.	.	TRBV15	17	TGTGCCACCAGCAGAGAGTACGAGGAACAGGCCCATCAGCCCCAGCATTTT	CATSREYEEQAHQPQHF
TRBJ1-1	.	.	TRBV5-1	15	TGCGCCAGCAGCTCAGGGGCGGGGGGGCTGACTGAAGCTTTCTTT	CASSSGAGGLTEAFF
TRBJ1-2	TRBD1	.	TRBV5-6	18	TGTGCCAGCGCCCGGACGAGGCAGGGGGCGCGGAGGGACTATGGCTACACCTTC	CASARTRQGARRDYGYTF
TRBJ2-1	TRBD2	.	TRBV5-4	15	TGTGCCAGCAGCTTACCGGGGGGGGGAGAGAATGAGCAGTTCTTC	CASSLPGGGENEQFF
TRBJ2-1	TRBD2	.	TRBV5-4	15	TGTGCCAGCAGCGATACTAGCGGCCCCTACAATGAGCAGTTCTTC	CASSDTSGPYNEQFF
TRBJ2-2	.	.	TRBV4-2	16	TGTGCCAGCAGCCAAGATTCGGGGGGCCTGGCCGGGGAGCTGTTTTTT	CASSQDSGGLAGELFF
TRBJ1-1	.	.	TRBV6-2/TRBV6-3	13	TGTGCCAGCAGTTTTACTGAGAACACTGAAGCTTTCTTT	CASSFTENTEAFF
TRBJ2-3	.	.	TRBV7-2	18	TGTGCCAGCAGCTCCCCTATCCCCTTGCCCCGATCCACAGATACGCAGTATTTT	CASSSPIPLPRSTDTQYF
TRBJ1-2	TRBD1	.	TRBV6-1	17	TGTGCCAGCAGTGAACCTTGGTCGACAGGGACCTTCCATGGCTACACCTTC	CASSEPWSTGTFHGYTF
TRBJ2-3	TRBD2	once	TRBV5-4	16	TGTGCCAGCAGCTCCGGGGGGCTAGCGGGAGTAGATACGCAGTATTTT	CASSSGGLAGVDTQYF
TRBJ2-3	TRBD2	.	TRBV7-3	15	TGTGCCAGCAGCCCGGGGACTAGCCGCGCAGATACGCAGTATTTT	CASSPGTSRADTQYF